Listed below are T cell receptor beta chains from one sample, sequenced in a study of cytomegalovirus exposure and HLA in healthy donors. Data came from immunoSEQ multiplex PCR; TCRdb stores just in-frame clones and leaves some out. In the table there are about 120,000 clones, approximately 85% of which are singletons. Sequencing used PBMCs. These receptors came from a man aged 18 to 30 in good health and CMV-seronegative. Both conserved end residues are part of each CDR3. The D gene is left open where the match is weak. Clone size, where shown, is once, few, many, or a class for clones that have expanded.

TRBV5-7	TRBD1	NA	TRBJ1-4	CASSFRDRESGANEKLFF	TGTGCCAGCAGCTTTAGGGACAGAGAATCCGGGGCTAATGAAAAACTGTTTTTT
TRBV27	TRBD1	NA	TRBJ1-2	CASSLYQGAGYGYTF	TGTGCCAGCAGTTTGTATCAGGGGGCAGGTTATGGCTACACCTTC
TRBV19	NA	NA	TRBJ1-5	CASSMSGHSVEPQHF	TGTGCCAGTAGTATGTCGGGACACAGCGTCGAGCCCCAGCATTTT
TRBV19	TRBD1	few	TRBJ1-3	CASSSRDSPGNTIYF	TGTGCCAGTAGCTCTCGGGACAGTCCTGGAAACACCATATATTTT
TRBV6-5	NA	NA	TRBJ1-1	CASTARRLGTEAFF	TGTGCCAGCACCGCCCGGAGGTTGGGCACTGAAGCTTTCTTT
TRBV30	TRBD1	NA	TRBJ2-1	CAWSPDRDRPFF	TGTGCCTGGAGCCCCGACAGGGATCGGCCGTTCTTC
TRBV30	TRBD2	NA	TRBJ2-5	CAWTLGLAGAVQETQYF	TGTGCCTGGACCCTGGGGCTAGCGGGGGCCGTCCAAGAGACCCAGTACTTC
TRBV27	TRBD2	NA	TRBJ2-1	CASKGGLAGGPSYNEQFF	TGTGCCAGCAAGGGGGGACTAGCGGGAGGCCCGTCCTACAATGAGCAGTTCTTC
TRBV6-1	TRBD1	NA	TRBJ1-5	CASRTGGADQPQHF	TGTGCCAGCCGAACAGGGGGCGCGGATCAGCCCCAGCATTTT
TRBV9	TRBD1	NA	TRBJ1-2	CASSPWDSINYGYTF	TGTGCCAGCAGCCCGTGGGACAGTATTAACTATGGCTACACCTTC
TRBV28	NA	NA	TRBJ2-1	CASTGSSYNEQFF	TGTGCCAGCACCGGGAGCTCCTACAATGAGCAGTTCTTC
TRBV7-8	NA	few	TRBJ1-6	CASNPGGDNSPLHF	TGTGCCAGCAACCCCGGGGGGGATAATTCACCCCTCCACTTT
TRBV6-5	NA	NA	TRBJ2-2	CASSPSLNTGELFF	TGTGCCAGCAGTCCCAGTTTGAACACCGGGGAGCTGTTTTTT
TRBV9	NA	NA	TRBJ1-1	CASSVGGTEAFF	TGTGCCAGCAGCGTCGGAGGAACTGAAGCTTTCTTT
TRBV5-1	TRBD1	NA	TRBJ2-2	CASSLGGTGLTGELFF	TGCGCCAGCAGCCTAGGGGGGACAGGGCTAACCGGGGAGCTGTTTTTT